This T cell receptor beta chain comes out of a study of cytomegalovirus exposure and HLA in healthy donors. Study-wide findings and caveats: TRBV6-2, TRBV6-3 and some other V segments were excluded as indistinguishable. The classifier, whose performance was assessed in both the original and validation cohorts, reportedly diagnosed cytomegalovirus status with high specificity and sensitivity. A list of 150 or so TCR beta chains associated with cytomegalovirus was given. The only immune exposure information that was available was CMV serostatus.

A remark on this clone: What it recognizes is unknown.

Trimming cost V 0 bases and J 5 bases, with 12 bases left between them. The CDR3 has 15 amino acids. Germline V gene sequence: CDR1 LGHNA, CDR2 YNFKEQ. 60 Vbeta and 13 Jbeta primers were used in PCR. Assay used: immunoSEQ multiplex PCR; TCRdb lists only in-frame clones, some missing. This repertoire shows roughly 170,000 clones, roughly 79% found once; its top ten account for roughly 1.3%. The TCR originated in a man aged 30 to 45 in good health and CMV-seronegative. The chain couples TRBV4-2 to TRBJ2-3, with a weak D call TRBD1 (5 bases). Input material: PBMCs. The CDR3 here is CASSQEGQGRDTQYF. As DNA, the CDR3 is TGTGCCAGCAGCCAAGAAGGGCAGGGAAGAGATACGCAGTATTTT.